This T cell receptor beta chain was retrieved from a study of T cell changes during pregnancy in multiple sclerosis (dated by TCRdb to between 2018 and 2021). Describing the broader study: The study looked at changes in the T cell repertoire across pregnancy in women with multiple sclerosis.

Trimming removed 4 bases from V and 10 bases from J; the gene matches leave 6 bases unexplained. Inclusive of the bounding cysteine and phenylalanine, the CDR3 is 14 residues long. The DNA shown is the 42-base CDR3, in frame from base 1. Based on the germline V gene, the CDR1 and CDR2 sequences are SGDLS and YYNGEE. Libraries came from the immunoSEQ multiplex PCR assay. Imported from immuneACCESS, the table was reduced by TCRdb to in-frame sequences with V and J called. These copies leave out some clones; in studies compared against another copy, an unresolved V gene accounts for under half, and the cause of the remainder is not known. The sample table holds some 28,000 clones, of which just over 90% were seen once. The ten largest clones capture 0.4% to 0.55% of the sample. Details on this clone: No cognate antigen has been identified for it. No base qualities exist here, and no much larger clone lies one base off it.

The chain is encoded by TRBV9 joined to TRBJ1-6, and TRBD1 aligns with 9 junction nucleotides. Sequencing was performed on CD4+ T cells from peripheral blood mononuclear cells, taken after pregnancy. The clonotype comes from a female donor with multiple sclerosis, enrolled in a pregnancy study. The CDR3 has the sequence CASSPGDRDSPLHF. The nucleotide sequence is TGTGCCAGCAGCCCAGGGGACAGGGACTCACCCCTCCACTTT.